The 27 T cell receptor beta chains below come from one sample, sequenced in a study of radiotherapy plus CTLA-4 blockade in lung cancer. Assay used: immunoSEQ multiplex PCR; TCRdb lists only in-frame clones, some missing. The table lists over 75,000 clones, around 83% of them singletons. Sequenced here: peripheral blood, sampled from a patient treated with radiotherapy plus ipilimumab. These receptor sequences come from a human donor with non-small cell lung cancer who had stable disease on radiotherapy plus ipilimumab.

This clone was observed a handful of times. V usage is TRBV6-6 and J usage is TRBJ2-2; D possibly corresponds to TRBD2 (5 bases). The V end lost 3 bases, the J end lost 1 base, and 9 bases lay between the germline ends. Germline loops: CDR1 MNHNY, CDR2 SVGAGI (reference sequence). The CDR3 contains 15 residues. CDR3 sequence reads: CASSYKRKNTGELFF. CDR3 sequence (DNA): TGTGCCAGCAGTTATAAGCGGAAGAACACCGGGGAGCTGTTTTTT.

The chain joins TRBV14 to TRBJ1-5; D is possibly TRBD1 (5 bases). Trimming pared 4 bases from V and 4 bases from J, leaving 17 bases between. There are 16 residues in the CDR3. Germline V gives CDR1 SGHDN, CDR2 FVKESK. In nucleotides, the CDR3 is TGTGCCAGCAGCCCTCCGGACCCGAAGGGGAATCAGCCCCAGCATTTT. Amino acids: CASSPPDPKGNQPQHF.

This clone was observed a handful of times. Other DNA sequences from this sample encode an identical CDR3 as well. The J gene is TRBJ1-1, the V gene TRBV11-2, with a weak D call TRBD1 (5 bases). CDR3 length equals 12 residues. V lost 4 bases and J lost 5, with 8 bases in between. Germline CDR1 SGHAT, CDR2 FQNNGV. The CDR3 nucleotides read TGTGCCAGCAGCTCAGGGAGGACTGAAGCTTTCTTT. It encodes CASSSGRTEAFF. Full variable domain (outside the CDR3, taken from reference TRBV11-2 and TRBJ1-1): EAGVAQSPRYKIIEKRQSVAFWCNPISGHATLYWYQQILGQGPKLLIQFQNNGVVDDSQLPKDRFSAERLKGVDSTLKIQPAKLEDSAVYLCASSSGRTEAFFGQGTRLTVV.

The chain combines TRBV9 with TRBJ2-3; D may match TRBD1 or TRBD2 (5 bases each). V lost 0 bases and J lost 3, with 11 bases in between. Per the germline V gene, CDR1 is SGDLS and CDR2 is YYNGEE. The CDR3 is made up of 15 amino acids. This CDR3 reads CASSVGGWETDTQYF. CDR3 DNA sequence: TGTGCCAGCAGCGTAGGGGGGTGGGAGACAGATACGCAGTATTTT.

The rearrangement links TRBV4-1 to TRBJ2-1; D unresolved. This CDR3 comprises 13 residues. CDR1 and CDR2 (germline): MGHRA, YSYEKL. Trimming cost V 1 base and J 8 bases, with 9 bases left between them. As DNA, the CDR3 is TGCGCCAGCAGCCAAGTCCACACCCATGAGCAGTTCTTC. This gives the protein CASSQVHTHEQFF.

CDR3 sequence: CASSREEDSVEGAFF. CDR3 DNA: TGCGCCAGCAGCCGCGAGGAGGACAGCGTCGAGGGGGCTTTCTTT. V and J are TRBV4-1 and TRBJ1-1; D is possibly TRBD1 (6 bases). With 4 bases removed from V and 11 bases from J, the gap between germline ends came to 23 bases. The CDR3 loop spans 15 amino acids. CDR1 and CDR2 from the germline V gene are MGHRA and YSYEKL.

The chain uses TRBV23-1 and TRBJ1-4; no clear D gene. TRBV23-1 is recorded as an ORF, its role being uncertain. This CDR3 region has 14 residues. V lost 4 bases to trimming and J lost 7 bases, with 13 bases between them. The CDR3 DNA follows: TGCGCCAGCAGTCGAGGCCGCACAGCTGAAAAACTGTTTTTT. Its protein product is CASSRGRTAEKLFF.

The J gene is TRBJ2-7, the V gene TRBV28; 8 bases agree with TRBD1. V was pared by 3 bases and J by 0 bases, with 13 bases of the junction left unmatched. Germline CDR1 MDHEN, CDR2 SYDVKM. The CDR3 consists of 18 residues. CDR3 nucleotides: TGTGCCAGCAGTTTCGGACAGGGCACTTACCGGAGCTCCTACGAGCAGTACTTC. Translating it yields CASSFGQGTYRSSYEQYF.

The chain uses TRBV7-9 and TRBJ1-1, with D perhaps TRBD1 (6 bases). Between the trimmed V and J ends, which lost 4 bases and 1 base, there was a span of 16 bases. Germline V lookup: CDR1 SEHNR, CDR2 FQNEAQ (reference sequence). The CDR3 totals 16 residues. CDR3 sequence (DNA): TGTGCCAGCAGCTCACCAGGGGTCGTCGGGAACACTGAAGCTTTCTTT. It translates to CASSSPGVVGNTEAFF.

This clone was counted between two and nine times. The rearrangement links TRBV14 to TRBJ1-1; 8 bases are a match to TRBD1. Losses at the gene ends were 4 bases for V and 1 base for J; bases not matched to a gene: 8. Germline V gene lookup returns CDR1 SGHDN and CDR2 FVKESK. The CDR3 runs to 16 residues. CDR3 DNA: TGTGCCAGCAGCCCCCGCCGACAGGGGCCGAACACTGAAGCTTTCTTT. Amino acids: CASSPRRQGPNTEAFF.

CDR3: CASSNGQTGHTEAFF. The CDR3 bases are TGCGCCAGCAGCAACGGACAGACTGGGCACACTGAAGCTTTCTTT. This chain connects TRBV5-1 to TRBJ1-1, with D perhaps matching TRBD1 (6 bases). Germline assignment: CDR1 SGHRS and CDR2 YFSETQ. V lost 4 bases, J lost 3 bases, and 16 bases lay in between. The CDR3 totals 15 residues.

V is TRBV29-1 and J is TRBJ1-4; 10 nucleotides align to TRBD1. CDR1 and CDR2 (germline): SQVTM, ANQGSEA. J was trimmed by 5 bases and V by 4 bases; bases with no gene match: 4. This CDR3 has 14 amino acids. As DNA, the CDR3 is TGCAGCGTTGTAGGACAGGGGGTAAATGAAAAACTGTTTTTT. Amino acid sequence: CSVVGQGVNEKLFF.

The CDR3 is CASSLVRGLYNEQFF. The DNA for the CDR3 is TGCGCCAGCAGCTTGGTGAGGGGACTCTACAATGAGCAGTTCTTC. The chain recombines TRBV5-1 with TRBJ2-1; the D gene is possibly TRBD2 (6 bases). V was shortened by 0 bases and J by 3 bases, with 10 bases between the two germline ends. The CDR3 has 15 residues. CDR1 and CDR2 from the germline V gene are SGHRS and YFSETQ.

CDR3 DNA sequence: TGTGCCAGCTCATCAAATGGACAGGGCAGCTCTGGGGCCAACGTCCTGACTTTC. It specifies CASSSNGQGSSGANVLTF. The chain couples TRBV18 to TRBJ2-6, with TRBD1 matching over 8 bases. Germline CDR1 and CDR2: KGHSH and LQKENI. The CDR3 is 18 amino acids. Trimming cost V 5 bases and J 0 bases; bases outside gene matches: 9.

This clone was observed a few times. The V call is TRBV7-9, the J call TRBJ1-5; D possibly corresponds to TRBD1 (6 bases). Looked up from germline, CDR1 is SEHNR and CDR2 is FQNEAQ (reference sequence). This CDR3 contains 18 residues. V lost 2 bases and J 0 bases, leaving 17 bases between the germline ends. The CDR3 sequence is CASSLSGAQRYSNQPQHF. DNA of the CDR3: TGTGCCAGCAGCTTATCAGGGGCCCAAAGGTATAGCAATCAGCCCCAGCATTTT.

This chain joins TRBV18 and TRBJ2-3; 10 bases map to TRBD2. V lost 2 bases to trimming and J lost 2 bases; unmatched junction nucleotides: 10. The germline gives CDR1 KGHSH, CDR2 LQKENI. The CDR3 sequence is 18 residues long. In DNA, the CDR3 is TGTGCCAGCTCACCAATTCAAGCGGGAGGGCCTTCCACAGATACGCAGTATTTT. This translates into CASSPIQAGGPSTDTQYF.

As DNA, the CDR3 is TGTGCCAGCAGCCCAGAGGGGGATCAGCCCCAGCATTTT. Protein product: CASSPEGDQPQHF. The V and J genes are TRBV9 and TRBJ1-5; the D gene is possibly TRBD1 (6 bases). CDR3 length: 13 amino acids. Trimming took off 4 bases at V and 5 bases at J, with 10 bases between the two ends. Per germline, CDR1 SGDLS and CDR2 YYNGEE.

J is TRBJ2-1 and V is TRBV15; no reliable D call. The germline gives CDR1 LNHNV, CDR2 YYDKDF (reference sequence). The CDR3 totals 13 residues. Trimming took off 1 base at V and 7 bases at J, with 8 bases between the two ends. The CDR3 is CATSRARPNEQFF. Written as DNA, the CDR3 is TGTGCCACCAGCAGAGCCCGACCGAATGAGCAGTTCTTC.

This chain joins TRBV11-2 and TRBJ1-2; 9 bases align to TRBD1. Trimming took 3 bases from V and 4 from J; bases not matched to a gene: 9. Germline V gene lookup returns CDR1 SGHAT and CDR2 FQNNGV. This CDR3 region has 16 residues. The chain's CDR3 is CASSLTGTGSSYGYTF. CDR3 nucleotide sequence: TGTGCCAGCAGCTTGACCGGGACAGGGAGCTCCTATGGCTACACCTTC.

The rearrangement uses TRBV11-3 and TRBJ1-5; D is undetermined. Germline V gives CDR1 SGHNT, CDR2 YENEEA. V shed 1 base and J shed 1 base, with 8 bases lying between them. The CDR3 loop spans 15 amino acids. CDR3 region: CASSLVSGSNQPQHF. Here the CDR3 DNA reads TGTGCCAGCAGCTTAGTGTCGGGAAGCAATCAGCCCCAGCATTTT.

CDR3 in DNA: TGTGCCAGTTCGGAAAGAAGGTTAAGTGAAAAACTGTTTTTT. Protein sequence: CASSERRLSEKLFF. The gene calls are TRBV28 and TRBJ1-4, with D hard to call. CDR1 is MDHEN and CDR2 is SYDVKM in the germline V gene. The V gene lost 9 bases and the J gene lost 7 bases, with 18 bases spanning the gap. The CDR3 is 14 residues long. The full variable domain, rest sourced from reference TRBV28 and TRBJ1-4, is DVKVTQSSRYLVKRTGEKVFLECVQDMDHENMFWYRQDPGLGLRLIYFSYDVKMKEKGDIPEGYSVSREKKERFSLILESASTNQTSMYLCASSERRLSEKLFFGSGTQLSVL.

For this clone: The same CDR3 is also encoded by other DNA sequences in this sample. The CDR3 DNA reads TGTGCCAGCAGTACAGACTACGAGCAGTACTTC. Protein: CASSTDYEQYF. The rearrangement links TRBV28 to TRBJ2-7, with D unresolved. This CDR3 is built from 11 residues. Germline V lookup: CDR1 MDHEN, CDR2 SYDVKM. Between the trimmed V and J ends, which lost 5 bases and 3 bases, there was a span of 5 bases.

This chain links TRBV11-2 with TRBJ1-4; TRBD1 matches 7 bases. The CDR3 length is 16 residues. The trim removed 0 bases at V and 8 bases at J, leaving 9 bases unmatched. CDR1 and CDR2 (germline): SGHAT, FQNNGV. Written as DNA, the CDR3 is TGTGCCAGCAGCTTAGAAGTCCAGGGGGGACGAGAAAAACTGTTTTTT. This encodes CASSLEVQGGREKLFF.

V gene TRBV5-4 combines with J gene TRBJ2-1; TRBD2 agrees at 11 bases. V was clipped by 4 bases and J by 7 bases; unmatched bases: 1. This CDR3 has 13 residues. Germline V gene lookup returns CDR1 SGHNT and CDR2 YYREEE (reference sequence). The CDR3, as DNA: TGTGCCAGCAGCCGGACTAGCGGGAATGAGCAGTTCTTC. This translates into CASSRTSGNEQFF.

This rearrangement joins TRBV6-1 to TRBJ1-4; no firm D call. Between the trimmed V and J ends, which lost 3 bases and 3 bases, there was a span of 8 bases. Germline V gene sequence: CDR1 MNHNS, CDR2 SASEGT. The CDR3 is 14 amino acids. The CDR3 loop reads CASSEGRANEKLFF. The CDR3 DNA reads as TGTGCCAGCAGTGAGGGCCGGGCTAATGAAAAACTGTTTTTT.

This chain joins TRBV7-9 and TRBJ2-3; D unresolved. V was pared by 3 bases and J by 2 bases, with 12 bases between. CDR3 size: 15 residues. Germline V gene sequence: CDR1 SEHNR, CDR2 FQNEAQ (reference sequence). The chain's CDR3 is CASSFLVRYTDTQYF. The CDR3 DNA sequence: TGTGCCAGCAGCTTTTTAGTCCGTTACACAGATACGCAGTATTTT.

The CDR3 coding sequence is TGTGCCTGGAGTGTAGAGGGGTTTGGCTACACCTTC. Amino acids: CAWSVEGFGYTF. The chain joins TRBV30 to TRBJ1-2; D may be TRBD1 (5 bases). The length of the CDR3 is 12 residues. V gave up 0 bases and J gave up 7 bases, with 9 bases separating them. CDR1 and CDR2 (germline): GTSNPN, SVGIG (reference sequence).